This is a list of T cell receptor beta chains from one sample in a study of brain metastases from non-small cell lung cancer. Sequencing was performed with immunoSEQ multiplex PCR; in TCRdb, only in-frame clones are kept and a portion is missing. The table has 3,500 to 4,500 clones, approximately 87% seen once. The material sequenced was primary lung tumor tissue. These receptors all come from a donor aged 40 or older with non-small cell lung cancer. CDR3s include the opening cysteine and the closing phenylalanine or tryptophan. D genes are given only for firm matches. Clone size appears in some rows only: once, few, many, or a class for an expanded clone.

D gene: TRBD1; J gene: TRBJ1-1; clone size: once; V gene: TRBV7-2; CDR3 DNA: TGTGCCAGCAGCCCGGGACAGGGGGGAAGGAACACTGAAGCTTTCTTT; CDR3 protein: CASSPGQGGRNTEAFF
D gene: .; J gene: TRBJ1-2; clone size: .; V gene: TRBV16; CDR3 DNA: TGTGCCAGCAGCTATACTCCACCACAGGGTAGGGGGAACTATGGCTACACCTTC; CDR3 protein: CASSYTPPQGRGNYGYTF
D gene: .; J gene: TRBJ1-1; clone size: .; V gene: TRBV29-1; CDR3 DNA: TGCAGCGTTGTCACAGGGCTATCAACTGAAGCTTTCTTT; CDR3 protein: CSVVTGLSTEAFF
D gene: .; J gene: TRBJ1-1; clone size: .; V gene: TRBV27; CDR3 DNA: TGTGCCAGCAAAAGTTGGGAAAGGATGAACACTGAAGCTTTCTTT; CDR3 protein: CASKSWERMNTEAFF
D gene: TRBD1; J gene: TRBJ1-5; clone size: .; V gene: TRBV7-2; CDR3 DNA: TGTGCCAGCAGCGTTCGACAGGGCCAGCCCCAGCATTTT; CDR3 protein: CASSVRQGQPQHF
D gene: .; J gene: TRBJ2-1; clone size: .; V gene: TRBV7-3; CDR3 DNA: TGTGCCAGCAGCCCCTCCCGGGGGTTGTACAATGAGCAGTTCTTC; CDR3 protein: CASSPSRGLYNEQFF
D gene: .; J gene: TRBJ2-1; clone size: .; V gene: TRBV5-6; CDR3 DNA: TGTGCCAGCAGCTGGGTTCGGGACCGGGAGCAGTTCTTC; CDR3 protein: CASSWVRDREQFF
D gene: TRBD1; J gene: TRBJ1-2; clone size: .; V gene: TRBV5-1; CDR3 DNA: TGCGCCAGCAGCCGGGACAGCGCTAACTATGGCTACACCTTC; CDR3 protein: CASSRDSANYGYTF
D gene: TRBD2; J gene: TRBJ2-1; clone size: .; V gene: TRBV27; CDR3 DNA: TGTGCCAGCAGCCCTTCACTAGCGGCGAGGTACAATGAGCAGTTCTTC; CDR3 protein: CASSPSLAARYNEQFF
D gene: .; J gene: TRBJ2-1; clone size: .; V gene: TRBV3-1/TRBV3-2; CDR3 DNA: TGTGTCAGCACCCTAGACAATGAGCAGTTCTTC; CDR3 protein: CVSTLDNEQFF
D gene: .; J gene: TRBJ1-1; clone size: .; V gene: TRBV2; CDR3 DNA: TGTGCCAGCAGTGAAGGCTGGGCAGCTCTGAACACTGAAGCTTTCTTT; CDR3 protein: CASSEGWAALNTEAFF
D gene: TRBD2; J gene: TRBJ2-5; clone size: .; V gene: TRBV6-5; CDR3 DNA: TGTGCCAGCAGTTACGACGGGGGGGGCCGGGAGACCCAGTACTTC; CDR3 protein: CASSYDGGGRETQYF
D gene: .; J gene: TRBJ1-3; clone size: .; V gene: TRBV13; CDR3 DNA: TGTGCCAGCAGCTTAGTGGGGAGCTCTGGAAACACCATATATTTT; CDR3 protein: CASSLVGSSGNTIYF
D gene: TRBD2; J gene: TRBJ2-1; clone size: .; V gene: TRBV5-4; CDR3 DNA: TGTGCCAGCGGACTAGCGGGGGGTAATGAGCAGTTCTTC; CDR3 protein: CASGLAGGNEQFF